This TCR beta chain was observed in a study of T cells after yellow fever vaccination (dated 2019 in TCRdb). With respect to the entire study: The SMART-Seq v4 Ultra Low Input RNA kit was used to prepare libraries from fractions with low cell numbers. To track T-cell clones before and after primary and booster YFV17D yellow fever vaccination, bulk TCR alpha and beta repertoires were sequenced longitudinally. Two healthy male donors, one aged 18 to 30 and one aged 30 to 39 years, were included in the cohort. Blood samples were taken at several timepoints before and after primary and secondary immunization, and bulk PBMC replicates and cell subsets were isolated.

Sequenced using an Illumina NovaSeq 6000. Synthesis of TCR cDNA relied on 5'RACE template switching, a step that introduced a universal primer site along with unique molecular identifiers. Priming for cDNA synthesis came from both the TCR alpha and TCR beta constant segments. Libraries were amplified in two PCR steps, with sample barcodes and sequencing adapters added in the second step. Sequencing of libraries was done on Illumina HiSeq 2500 (2x100 bp) or NovaSeq (2x150 bp). Per the authors' processing: MIGEC was used to demultiplex reads and collapse the reads into UMI consensus sequences, and MiXCR was used for V(D)J alignment. Vaccine-responding clonotypes were defined with edgeR using replicate PBMC samples, requiring FDR below 0.01 and a log2 fold change above 5 up to day 15. CD4 or CD8 identity was assigned to each bulk clonotype according to whether the clonotype was present at higher abundance in the sequenced CD4 repertoire or the sequenced CD8 repertoire. Using fastp at Q25 and MiXCR, TCRdb reprocessed the public reads and kept productive beta chains. A single entry per CDR3 protein holds the most common genes and DNA from its merged rows. For this entry, the V and J calls and clone size follow TCRdb and not the study's own pipeline. Present in this sample are 95,000 to 150,000 distinct CDR3 sequences, almost 9% of which were seen just once. 40% of the sample is held by the ten biggest clonotypes.

The sample's treatment or condition label, decoded: live attenuated yellow fever vaccine strain. PBMCs were isolated from peripheral blood using a standard Ficoll-Paque protocol. CD4 and CD8 T-cell fractions were isolated with Dynabeads CD4 and CD8 positive selection kits. RNA was extracted with TriZol from bulk PBMCs, CD4 and CD8 fractions, and dextramer-positive and dextramer-negative fractions. Broader findings and caveats from the paper: A small fraction of clonotypes showed up in both the CD4 and CD8 compartments, probably as a result of convergent recombination. The secondary T-cell response was weaker than the primary response but faster, peaking on day 5 instead of day 15. After the booster, most of the clones that had expanded following primary vaccination were detected again (roughly 97% of CD4 and 80% to 90% of CD8), which suggests that memory was broadly maintained. Because the study included only a couple of donors, the extent to which the findings can be generalized is limited. Computational filtering was needed because FACS-sorted repertoires could contain abundant contaminating clonotypes from the bulk population.

The sample holds a few counts of this clonotype. Its antigen is not yet known. No base quality information exists; no much larger clone differs at one position. The germline V gene (reference sequence) gives CDR1 as DFQATT and CDR2 as SNEGSKA. The germline ends are 10 bases apart after V is trimmed by 6 bases and J by 0 bases. CDR3 length: 13 amino acids, cysteine to phenylalanine. Just CDR3 DNA is preserved here, 39 bases in frame from base 1. The material sequenced was CD8+ T cells sorted from PBMCs, taken on the day of the yellow fever booster vaccination. The TCR was taken from a man between 18 and 35 years old who received the YFV17D yellow fever vaccine. The V and J genes are TRBV20-1 and TRBJ2-3; a tentative D call is TRBD2 (6 bases match). In nucleotides, the sequence is TGCAGTGCCACCGGGACTAGCACAGATACGCAGTATTTT. Protein translation: CSATGTSTDTQYF.